The 20 T cell receptor beta chains listed next were all sequenced from one sample in a study of a mutant IDH1 vaccine in newly diagnosed glioma. No cognate antigen is known for these TCRs. Sequencing was performed with immunoSEQ multiplex PCR; in TCRdb, only in-frame clones are kept and a portion is missing. This sample has over 45,000 clones; approximately 80% occur once, and the top ten carry about 12%. Time point: week 35, safety follow-up. Vaccination comprised doses that each held 300 ug of mutant IDH1 20-mer peptide, plus topical imiquimod. The sequencing used PBMCs, collected from a glioma patient whose treatment included an IDH1 peptide vaccine. The receptor set was obtained from a man aged 40-49 years with glioma.

The J gene is TRBJ1-3, the V gene TRBV5-1, with 8 bases identical to TRBD1. This CDR3 spans 16 amino acids. The V segment lost 2 bases and the J segment 0 bases; nucleotides outside the gene matches: 4. Germline values: CDR1 SGHRS, CDR2 YFSETQ. CDR3 residues: CASSLAGTGSGNTIYF. Here the CDR3 DNA reads TGCGCCAGCAGCTTAGCGGGGACAGGCTCTGGAAACACCATATATTTT. The complete variable domain, with remaining parts taken from reference TRBV5-1 and TRBJ1-3, reads KAGVTQTPRYLIKTRGQQVTLSCSPISGHRSVSWYQQTPGQGLQFLFEYFSETQRNKGNFPGRFSGRQFSNSRSEMNVSTLELGDSALYLCASSLAGTGSGNTIYFGEGSWLTVV.

This clone has only a few counts. The gene calls are TRBV7-2 and TRBJ2-3, with a tentative D call TRBD1 (5 bases). Germline assignment: CDR1 SGHTA and CDR2 FQGNSA. The V gene lost 3 bases and the J gene lost 3 bases, with 16 bases spanning the gap. The CDR3 sequence is 16 residues long. Written as DNA, the CDR3 is TGTGCCAGCAGCTTTTTTAGTAGGGGTCGGACAGATACGCAGTATTTT. Residues: CASSFFSRGRTDTQYF.

J is TRBJ2-7 and V is TRBV5-5, with 8 nucleotides matching TRBD1. The CDR3 is 15 amino acids. The V and J ends lost 4 bases and 1 base, in that order; junction bases with no gene match: 7. Per germline, CDR1 SGHKS and CDR2 YYEKEE (reference sequence). CDR3 bases: TGTGCCAGCAGCCCGACAGGGGCTGAATCCTACGAGCAGTACGTC. This gives the protein CASSPTGAESYEQYV.

Here the CDR3 reads CASRGDRAAEGYTF. The CDR3 DNA sequence: TGTGCCAGCAGAGGGGACAGGGCAGCGGAAGGCTACACCTTC. V gene TRBV7-2 combines with J gene TRBJ1-2; 9 positions match TRBD1. The CDR3 runs to 14 residues. Germline V gene sequence: CDR1 SGHTA, CDR2 FQGNSA. The V and J ends lost 6 bases and 8 bases, in that order; junction bases with no gene match: 10.

This chain uses TRBV7-9 with TRBJ2-1; TRBD2 agrees at 7 bases. CDR1 SEHNR and CDR2 FQNEAQ come from the germline V gene (reference sequence). J gave up 7 bases and V 0 bases, and 9 bases lay outside the gene matches. This CDR3 has 16 residues. The chain's CDR3 is CASSLAGGLVGNEQFF. The CDR3 DNA follows: TGTGCCAGCAGCTTAGCCGGTGGACTAGTCGGGAATGAGCAGTTCTTC. Full variable domain (remainder filled in from reference TRBV7-9 and TRBJ2-1): DTGVSQNPRHKITKRGQNVTFRCDPISEHNRLYWYRQTLGQGPEFLTYFQNEAQLEKSRLLSDRFSAERPKGSFSTLEIQRTEQGDSAMYLCASSLAGGLVGNEQFFGPGTRLTVL.

The chain combines TRBV2 with TRBJ2-3, with 8 bases lining up with TRBD2. The CDR3 length is 14 residues. Germline V gives CDR1 SNHLY, CDR2 FYNNEI. The J segment lost 3 bases and the V segment lost 4 bases, leaving 3 bases of the junction unmatched. The CDR3 loop is CASSGGRKTDTQYF. Here the CDR3 DNA reads TGTGCCAGCAGTGGCGGGAGGAAAACAGATACGCAGTATTTT.

This chain links TRBV6-6 with TRBJ1-1; D is unclear. Germline loops: CDR1 MNHNY, CDR2 SVGAGI (reference sequence). V was trimmed by 5 bases and J by 7 bases, leaving 14 bases between them. This CDR3 region has 13 residues. The chain's CDR3 is CASSPNALDEAFF. CDR3 DNA sequence: TGTGCCAGCAGTCCCAACGCTCTGGATGAAGCTTTCTTT.

A few counts support this clone. The CDR3 here is CSVEDFRDGGYTF. As DNA, the CDR3 is TGCAGCGTTGAAGATTTCCGGGATGGTGGCTACACCTTC. The V and J genes are TRBV29-1 and TRBJ1-2, with no clear D. Trimming took 0 bases from V and 7 from J, leaving 12 bases between them. CDR1 is SQVTM and CDR2 is ANQGSEA in the germline V gene. The CDR3 runs 13 residues.

The rearrangement joins TRBV7-2 to TRBJ2-3, with 13 nucleotides matching TRBD2. CDR3 length: 16 residues. CDR1 is SGHTA and CDR2 is FQGNSA in the germline V gene. The V segment lost 4 bases and the J segment 4 bases; nucleotides outside the gene matches: 5. The CDR3 spells CASSSRLAGGSDTQYF. The CDR3 region has the DNA TGTGCCAGCAGCTCCCGACTAGCGGGAGGCTCAGATACGCAGTATTTT.

This clone is a singleton in its sample. The rearrangement joins TRBV7-2 to TRBJ2-2, with 7 bases fitting TRBD2. V was clipped by 0 bases and J by 4 bases; unmatched bases: 5. CDR1 is SGHTA and CDR2 is FQGNSA in the germline V gene. The CDR3 consists of 16 residues. This chain's CDR3 is CASSLAGGGATGELFF. CDR3 sequence (DNA): TGTGCCAGCAGCTTAGCGGGGGGAGGGGCCACCGGGGAGCTGTTTTTT.

The table lists this clone with a few counts. The chain employs TRBV6-1 and TRBJ2-1; TRBD2 aligns across 14 bases. There are 15 residues in the CDR3. Germline CDR1 is MNHNS and CDR2 is SASEGT. V dropped 6 bases and J dropped 10; count of bases not matched to a gene: 8. The CDR3 loop is CASRRLAGGSGEQFF. In DNA, the CDR3 is TGTGCCAGCAGGCGACTAGCGGGAGGGAGCGGCGAGCAGTTCTTC.

V and J are TRBV5-8 and TRBJ1-5; D perhaps matches TRBD1 (5 bases). Trimming left V 4 bases short and J 1 base short, with 12 bases between. Per germline, CDR1 SGHTS and CDR2 YDEGEE. This CDR3 comprises 15 residues. The CDR3 DNA follows: TGTGCCAGCAGCATTACCCGGGGCAGCAATCAGCCCCAGCATTTT. This encodes CASSITRGSNQPQHF.

This chain links TRBV5-6 with TRBJ2-1; D possibly corresponds to TRBD1 (6 bases). The CDR3 consists of 15 residues. V lost 2 bases to trimming and J lost 4 bases, with 13 bases between them. Germline V gene sequence: CDR1 SGHDT, CDR2 YYEEEE. The DNA of the CDR3 is TGTGCCAGCAGCTTACGGACAGAAGAATACAATGAGCAGTTCTTC. Translation gives CASSLRTEEYNEQFF.

The V call is TRBV29-1, the J call TRBJ2-4; 10 bases align to TRBD1. V lost 5 bases to trimming and J lost 1 base; unmatched junction nucleotides: 8. The germline V gene has CDR1 SQVTM and CDR2 ANQGSEA. The CDR3 covers 16 residues. CDR3 sequence reads: CSVWSSGQGAKNIQYF. The DNA of the CDR3 is TGCAGCGTTTGGAGCTCGGGACAGGGGGCCAAAAACATTCAGTACTTC.

This clone appeared a single time. This chain links TRBV30 with TRBJ2-7; unclear D gene. The V end was cut by 3 bases, the J end by 4 bases, with 13 bases between. There are 13 residues in the CDR3. Germline loops: CDR1 GTSNPN, CDR2 SVGIG (reference sequence). The CDR3 coding sequence is TGTGCCTGGAGGTCGAAACACAAGTACGAGCAGTACGTC. Encoded protein: CAWRSKHKYEQYV.

The chain recombines TRBV27 with TRBJ2-5, with TRBD2 identical over 13 bases. Trimming took 5 bases from V and 4 from J; bases not matched to a gene: 4. From germline, CDR1 is MNHEY and CDR2 SMNVEV (reference sequence). The CDR3 has 15 amino acids. The CDR3 DNA reads as TGTGCCAGCAGTCCGGGGACTAGCGGGATAGAGACCCAGTACTTC. It codes for CASSPGTSGIETQYF.

The CDR3 loop reads CASSDYLAGVETQYF. CDR3 nucleotide sequence: TGCGCCAGCAGTGACTACTTAGCGGGAGTGGAGACCCAGTACTTC. The rearrangement joins TRBV10-1 to TRBJ2-5, with 9 bases lining up with TRBD2. After removal of 3 bases from V and 5 bases from J, the junction contained 7 bases not matched to a gene. The CDR3 contains 15 residues. Germline V gene data show CDR1 as WNHNN and CDR2 as SYGVQD (reference sequence).

The chain combines TRBV5-1 with TRBJ2-7; D assignment may be TRBD1 or TRBD2 (6 bases each). The germline CDR1 and CDR2 sequences are SGHRS and YFSETQ. V lost 3 bases to trimming and J lost 2 bases, with 15 bases between them. The CDR3 sequence is 15 residues long. CDR3 nucleotide sequence: TGCGCCAGCAGCTCGGGGGCGCAGGGCCCCTACGAGCAGTACTTC. The encoded protein is CASSSGAQGPYEQYF.

The chain has TRBV7-2 and TRBJ2-2; 9 nucleotides agree with TRBD2. V gave up 3 bases and J gave up 4 bases; unmatched junction bases: 6. Germline V gene data show CDR1 as SGHTA and CDR2 as FQGNSA. CDR3 length equals 16 residues. The DNA of the CDR3 is TGTGCCAGCAGCTTTACCACGACTAGCGGCACCGGGGAGCTGTTTTTT. Translation: CASSFTTTSGTGELFF. Full variable domain (missing parts from reference TRBV7-2 and TRBJ2-2): GAGVSQSPSNKVTEKGKDVELRCDPISGHTALYWYRQSLGQGLEFLIYFQGNSAPDKSGLPSDRFSAERTGGSVSTLTIQRTQQEDSAVYLCASSFTTTSGTGELFFGEGSRLTVL.

This clone came up once. V usage is TRBV19 and J usage is TRBJ2-7, with 10 bases lining up with TRBD2. CDR1 and CDR2 (germline): LNHDA, SQIVND (reference sequence). V gave up 1 base and J gave up 5 bases; unmatched junction bases: 8. The CDR3 extends over 16 amino acids. CDR3 amino acids: CASSIGSLAGIDEQYF. The CDR3 coding sequence is TGTGCCAGTAGTATAGGTTCACTAGCGGGAATAGACGAGCAGTACTTC.